Listed below are T cell receptor beta chains from one sample, sequenced in a study of blood T cell repertoires in COVID-19. Sequenced by immunoSEQ multiplex PCR; TCRdb stores in-frame clones only, minus some. In the table there are roughly 180,000 clones, 70% to 90% of which are singletons. Material: peripheral blood. The origin of the receptors is a man older than 75 with COVID-19, enrolled during active disease. The CDR3 runs from the conserved cysteine through the conserved F or W. The D gene is left open where the match is weak. Expanded clones are given a class, and other clones once, few, many or no size at all.

DNA: TGCAGCGTTCTAATCGGGATATACTCGCCTAACTATGGCTACACCTTC
CDR3: CSVLIGIYSPNYGYTF
J: TRBJ1-2
D: .
V: TRBV29-1
size: .
length: 16

DNA: TGCAGCGTCAGGGTAGGGGATCAGCCCCAGCATTTT
CDR3: CSVRVGDQPQHF
J: TRBJ1-5
D: .
V: TRBV29-1
size: once
length: 12

DNA: TGTGCCAGCAGTGCCAACAGGGGTGGGGCAGATACGCAGTATTTT
CDR3: CASSANRGGADTQYF
J: TRBJ2-3
D: TRBD1
V: TRBV25-1
size: .
length: 15

DNA: TGTGCCAGCAGTTTAGAATCCGCCAGGGTGAATGGCTACACCTTC
CDR3: CASSLESARVNGYTF
J: TRBJ1-2
D: .
V: TRBV28
size: .
length: 15

DNA: TGCAGCGTCGAAGCGACAGGGAGCGCAGAGACCCAGTACTTC
CDR3: CSVEATGSAETQYF
J: TRBJ2-5
D: TRBD1
V: TRBV29-1
size: .
length: 14

DNA: TGCAGCGTTGATAAGACAGGGGTAAACGAGCAGTACTTC
CDR3: CSVDKTGVNEQYF
J: TRBJ2-7
D: TRBD1
V: TRBV29-1
size: .
length: 13

DNA: TGTGCCAGCAGCCAGGGCTTAAATGAAAAACTGTTTTTT
CDR3: CASSQGLNEKLFF
J: TRBJ1-4
D: .
V: TRBV14
size: .
length: 13

DNA: TGTGCCAGCAGGACCCCCAGCGGGGAAGGAGAGACCCAGTACTTC
CDR3: CASRTPSGEGETQYF
J: TRBJ2-5
D: TRBD2
V: TRBV6-6
size: .
length: 15

DNA: TGTGCCAGTAGTATAGCCTTGGGCGACACCATATATTTT
CDR3: CASSIALGDTIYF
J: TRBJ1-3
D: .
V: TRBV19
size: few
length: 13

DNA: TGTGCCAGCTCGGGGCAGAGTCGCAATCAGCCCCAGCATTTT
CDR3: CASSGQSRNQPQHF
J: TRBJ1-5
D: .
V: TRBV18
size: .
length: 14

DNA: TGCGCCAGCAGCCAAGATCCGGGGGCCGGCGGGAGAGATACGCAGTATTTT
CDR3: CASSQDPGAGGRDTQYF
J: TRBJ2-3
D: .
V: TRBV4-3
size: once
length: 17

DNA: TGTGCCAGTAGTTACGGGACTAGCGGGGCCCTAGAGACCCAGTACTTC
CDR3: CASSYGTSGALETQYF
J: TRBJ2-5
D: TRBD2
V: TRBV19
size: .
length: 16

DNA: TGTGCCAGTAGTATCTGGGAGGATGGCTACACCTTC
CDR3: CASSIWEDGYTF
J: TRBJ1-2
D: .
V: TRBV19
size: .
length: 12

DNA: TGTGCCAGCTCACCACAGACTGAGGGGGAGCTGTTTTTT
CDR3: CASSPQTEGELFF
J: TRBJ2-2
D: .
V: TRBV18
size: .
length: 13

DNA: TGTGCCAGCAGTCCCACTAATCGGGATCAGCCCCAGCATTTT
CDR3: CASSPTNRDQPQHF
J: TRBJ1-5
D: .
V: TRBV6-2/TRBV6-3
size: .
length: 14

DNA: TGTGCCAGCAGTTACTCAAAGCTAGCGCCAGATACGCAGTATTTT
CDR3: CASSYSKLAPDTQYF
J: TRBJ2-3
D: .
V: TRBV6-5
size: .
length: 15

DNA: TGTGCCAGCAGTACGTCACAGGGAAACACCATATATTTT
CDR3: CASSTSQGNTIYF
J: TRBJ1-3
D: .
V: TRBV6-6
size: .
length: 13

DNA: TGTGCCAGCAGCTTAGGGCAGGGGACACGGGGCTACACCTTC
CDR3: CASSLGQGTRGYTF
J: TRBJ1-2
D: .
V: TRBV13
size: once
length: 14

DNA: TGTGCCAGCAGTTTTCGCAGGGGGAACACCGGGGAGCTGTTTTTT
CDR3: CASSFRRGNTGELFF
J: TRBJ2-2
D: .
V: TRBV28
size: .
length: 15

DNA: TGCGCCAGCAGCCCGGAGGCACAGGGCGGGCCCCAGCATTTT
CDR3: CASSPEAQGGPQHF
J: TRBJ1-5
D: .
V: TRBV4-1
size: once
length: 14

DNA: TGTGCCAGCAGCTTAGGCCCCTCATACTTGGGCAATCAGCCCCAGCATTTT
CDR3: CASSLGPSYLGNQPQHF
J: TRBJ1-5
D: .
V: TRBV7-2
size: .
length: 17

DNA: TGTGCCAGCAGTCTCACAGGGGAAGCCCAGCCCCAGCATTTT
CDR3: CASSLTGEAQPQHF
J: TRBJ1-5
D: TRBD1
V: TRBV6-2/TRBV6-3
size: many
length: 14

DNA: TGTGCCAGCAGCTTATCCGCCGGGACTAGCGAGCAGTTCTTC
CDR3: CASSLSAGTSEQFF
J: TRBJ2-1
D: TRBD2
V: TRBV7-9
size: .
length: 14

DNA: TGTGCCAGCAGCTTAGATCCCACAGGGGCGCAGTATTTT
CDR3: CASSLDPTGAQYF
J: TRBJ2-3
D: TRBD1
V: TRBV11-2
size: .
length: 13

DNA: TGTGCCAGCACCTTAGCGGGACAGGGCGATTCACCCCTCCACTTT
CDR3: CASTLAGQGDSPLHF
J: TRBJ1-6
D: TRBD1
V: TRBV18
size: few
length: 15

DNA: TGTGCCAGCAGTTACGGGACAGGGGGCACAGATACGCAGTATTTT
CDR3: CASSYGTGGTDTQYF
J: TRBJ2-3
D: TRBD1
V: TRBV6-5
size: once
length: 15

DNA: TGTGCCAGTAGTTCACAGGGGGGTAGCACTGAAGCTTTCTTT
CDR3: CASSSQGGSTEAFF
J: TRBJ1-1
D: TRBD1
V: TRBV19
size: .
length: 14

DNA: TGTGCCAGCTCACCTACTCCGGGGGGCTCAAACGAGCAGTACTTC
CDR3: CASSPTPGGSNEQYF
J: TRBJ2-7
D: .
V: TRBV18
size: .
length: 15

DNA: TGCGCCAGCAGTGAGACAGGGGCCTACAATGAGCAGTTCTTC
CDR3: CASSETGAYNEQFF
J: TRBJ2-1
D: TRBD1
V: TRBV10-1
size: .
length: 14

DNA: TGTGCCAGCAGCTCTAAAGTTGCAACTAATGAAAAACTGTTTTTT
CDR3: CASSSKVATNEKLFF
J: TRBJ1-4
D: .
V: TRBV7-2
size: .
length: 15

DNA: TGTGCCAGCACCGACAGGGATTATTCACCCCTCCACTTT
CDR3: CASTDRDYSPLHF
J: TRBJ1-6
D: TRBD1
V: TRBV19
size: .
length: 13

DNA: TGTGCCAGCAGTGAACAGTCCTACGAGCAGTACTTC
CDR3: CASSEQSYEQYF
J: TRBJ2-7
D: .
V: TRBV2
size: once
length: 12

DNA: TGTGCCAGCTCACGCGACAGGGCTGGAAACACCATATATTTT
CDR3: CASSRDRAGNTIYF
J: TRBJ1-3
D: TRBD1
V: TRBV18
size: .
length: 14

DNA: TGTGCCAGCAGCTCAGCGGGGGGGCAGGCAGATACGCAGTATTTT
CDR3: CASSSAGGQADTQYF
J: TRBJ2-3
D: TRBD2
V: TRBV7-2
size: .
length: 15

DNA: TGTGCCGGTACAGGAGATGGCTACACCTTC
CDR3: CAGTGDGYTF
J: TRBJ1-2
D: .
V: TRBV2
size: .
length: 10

DNA: TGTGCCAGCAGCCCCGGACAGATCTATGGCTACACCTTC
CDR3: CASSPGQIYGYTF
J: TRBJ1-2
D: .
V: TRBV3-1/TRBV3-2
size: .
length: 13

DNA: TGTGCCAGCAGTAGGGACCCCCGGGGGACTGAAGCTTTCTTT
CDR3: CASSRDPRGTEAFF
J: TRBJ1-1
D: .
V: TRBV6-5
size: .
length: 14

DNA: TGTGCCAGTAGCTCTCCCCGTTTGGGACAGCTCGCCAATCAGCCCCAGCATTTT
CDR3: CASSSPRLGQLANQPQHF
J: TRBJ1-5
D: TRBD1
V: TRBV19
size: .
length: 18

DNA: TGTGCCTCCGCATCGGGGGAAACCCAAACCTACGAGCAGTACTTC
CDR3: CASASGETQTYEQYF
J: TRBJ2-7
D: .
V: TRBV10-3
size: .
length: 15

DNA: TGTGCCAGCAGTGAACCCCTTCCGTTTACGAACACCGGGGAGCTGTTTTTT
CDR3: CASSEPLPFTNTGELFF
J: TRBJ2-2
D: .
V: TRBV6-1
size: .
length: 17

DNA: TGTGCCAGCAGAGAACAGGGGAATAGCAATCAGCCCCAGCATTTT
CDR3: CASREQGNSNQPQHF
J: TRBJ1-5
D: TRBD1
V: TRBV28
size: .
length: 15

DNA: TGTGCCATCAGTGAGTCGACCCCAGGTACCGGGGAGCTGTTTTTT
CDR3: CAISESTPGTGELFF
J: TRBJ2-2
D: .
V: TRBV10-3
size: .
length: 15

DNA: TGTGCCAGTAGCGGGGGATTTAATGAAAAACTGTTTTTT
CDR3: CASSGGFNEKLFF
J: TRBJ1-4
D: .
V: TRBV19
size: .
length: 13

DNA: TGTGCCAGCAGCGCCCACGCAGACAGGGGACATTATAGCAATCAGCCCCAGCATTTT
CDR3: CASSAHADRGHYSNQPQHF
J: TRBJ1-5
D: TRBD1
V: TRBV5-6
size: .
length: 19

DNA: TGTGCCAGCAGCTTACAGGGTAAAGGTGAGCAGTTCTTC
CDR3: CASSLQGKGEQFF
J: TRBJ2-1
D: .
V: TRBV11-3
size: .
length: 13

DNA: TGTGCCAGCAGCCTCCCCTCGGGAGAGCAGTACTTC
CDR3: CASSLPSGEQYF
J: TRBJ2-7
D: .
V: TRBV27
size: once
length: 12